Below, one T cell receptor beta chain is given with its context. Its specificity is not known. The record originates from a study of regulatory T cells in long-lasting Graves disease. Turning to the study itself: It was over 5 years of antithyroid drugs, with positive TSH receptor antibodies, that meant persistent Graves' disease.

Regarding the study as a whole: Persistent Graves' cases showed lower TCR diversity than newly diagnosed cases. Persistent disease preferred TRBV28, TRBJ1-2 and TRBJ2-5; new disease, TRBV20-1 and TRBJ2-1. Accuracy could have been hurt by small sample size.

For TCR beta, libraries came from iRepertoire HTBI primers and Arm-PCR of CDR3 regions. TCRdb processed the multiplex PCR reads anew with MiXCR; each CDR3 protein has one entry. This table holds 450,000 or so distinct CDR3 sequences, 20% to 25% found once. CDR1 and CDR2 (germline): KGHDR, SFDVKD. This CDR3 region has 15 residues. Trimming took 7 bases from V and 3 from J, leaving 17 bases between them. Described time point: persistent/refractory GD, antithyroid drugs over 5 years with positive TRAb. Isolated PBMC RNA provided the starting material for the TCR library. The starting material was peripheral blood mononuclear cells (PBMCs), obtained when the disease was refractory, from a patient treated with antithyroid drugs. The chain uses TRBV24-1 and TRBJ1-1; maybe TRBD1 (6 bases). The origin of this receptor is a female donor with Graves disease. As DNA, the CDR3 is TGTGCCACCAGAGGCACACAGGGATTGCACACTGAAGCTTTCTTT. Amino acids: CATRGTQGLHTEAFF.